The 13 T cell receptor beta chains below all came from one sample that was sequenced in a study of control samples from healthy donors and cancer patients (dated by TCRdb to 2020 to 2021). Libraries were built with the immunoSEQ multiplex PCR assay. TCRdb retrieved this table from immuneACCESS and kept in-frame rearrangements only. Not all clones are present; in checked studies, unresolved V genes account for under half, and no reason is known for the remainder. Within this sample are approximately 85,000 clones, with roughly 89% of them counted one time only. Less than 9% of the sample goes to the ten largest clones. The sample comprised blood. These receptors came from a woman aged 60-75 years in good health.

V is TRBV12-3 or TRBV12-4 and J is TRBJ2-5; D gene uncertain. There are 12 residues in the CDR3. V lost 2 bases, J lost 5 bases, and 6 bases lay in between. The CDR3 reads CASSLFGETQYF. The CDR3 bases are TGTGCCAGCAGTTTATTCGGGGAGACCCAGTACTTC.

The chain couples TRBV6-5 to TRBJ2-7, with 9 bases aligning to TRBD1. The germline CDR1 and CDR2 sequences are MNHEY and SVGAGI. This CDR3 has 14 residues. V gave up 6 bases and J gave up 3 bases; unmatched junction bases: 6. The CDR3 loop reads CASSPGQGLYEQYF. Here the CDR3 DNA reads TGTGCCAGCAGCCCGGGACAGGGCCTCTACGAGCAGTACTTC.

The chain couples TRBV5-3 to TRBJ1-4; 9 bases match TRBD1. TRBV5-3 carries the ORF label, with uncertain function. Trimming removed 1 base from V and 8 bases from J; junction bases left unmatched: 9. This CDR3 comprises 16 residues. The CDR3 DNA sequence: TGTGCCAGAAGCTTGATCCGGGACAGGGAGTGCGAAAAACTGTTTTTT. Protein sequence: CARSLIRDRECEKLFF.

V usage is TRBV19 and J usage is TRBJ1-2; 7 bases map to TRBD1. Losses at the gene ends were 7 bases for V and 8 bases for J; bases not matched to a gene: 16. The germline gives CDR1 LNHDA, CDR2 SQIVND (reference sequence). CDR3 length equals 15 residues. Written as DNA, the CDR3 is TGTGCCAGTAAATGGGGACAGAGTCGCGCGGTGGGCTACACCTTC. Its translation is CASKWGQSRAVGYTF.

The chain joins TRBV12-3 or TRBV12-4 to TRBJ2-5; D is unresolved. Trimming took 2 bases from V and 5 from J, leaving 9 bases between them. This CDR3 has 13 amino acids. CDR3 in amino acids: CASSLRRGETQYF. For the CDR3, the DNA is TGTGCCAGCAGTTTACGCAGAGGCGAGACCCAGTACTTC.

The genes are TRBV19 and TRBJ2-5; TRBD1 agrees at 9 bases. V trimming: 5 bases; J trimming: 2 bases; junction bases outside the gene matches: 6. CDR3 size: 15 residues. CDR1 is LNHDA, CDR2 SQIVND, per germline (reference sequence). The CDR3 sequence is CASSLLQGAQETQYF. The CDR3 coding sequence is TGTGCCAGTAGTTTGCTACAGGGGGCTCAAGAGACCCAGTACTTC.

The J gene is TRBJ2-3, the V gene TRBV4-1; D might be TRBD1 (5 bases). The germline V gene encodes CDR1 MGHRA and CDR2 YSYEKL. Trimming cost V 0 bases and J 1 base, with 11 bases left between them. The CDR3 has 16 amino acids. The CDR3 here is CASSQEGADRTDTQYF. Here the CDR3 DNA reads TGCGCCAGCAGCCAAGAAGGGGCAGACCGCACAGATACGCAGTATTTT.

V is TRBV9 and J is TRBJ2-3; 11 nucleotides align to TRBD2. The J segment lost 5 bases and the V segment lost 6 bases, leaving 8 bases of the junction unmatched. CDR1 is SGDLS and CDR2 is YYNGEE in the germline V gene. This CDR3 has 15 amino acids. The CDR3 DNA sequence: TGTGCCAGCAATTTAGCGGGAGGGCCTGGAGATACGCAGTATTTT. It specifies CASNLAGGPGDTQYF.

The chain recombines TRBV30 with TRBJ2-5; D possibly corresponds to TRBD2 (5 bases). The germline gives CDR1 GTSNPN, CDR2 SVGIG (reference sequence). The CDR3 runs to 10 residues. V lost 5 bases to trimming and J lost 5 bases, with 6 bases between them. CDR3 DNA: TGTGCCTGGGGCGGGGAGACCCAGTACTTC. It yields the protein CAWGGETQYF.

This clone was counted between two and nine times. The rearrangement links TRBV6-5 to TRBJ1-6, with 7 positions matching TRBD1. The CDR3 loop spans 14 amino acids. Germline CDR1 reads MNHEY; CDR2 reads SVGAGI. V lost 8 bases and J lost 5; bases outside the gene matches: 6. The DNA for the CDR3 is TGTGCCAGCTCTTCCGGGACAGATAATTCACCCCTCCACTTT. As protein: CASSSGTDNSPLHF.

CDR3 residues: CASSRGGMYNEQFF. The CDR3 DNA sequence: TGTGCCAGCAGCCGGGGGGGCATGTACAATGAGCAGTTCTTC. V and J are TRBV7-9 and TRBJ2-1; 8 positions match TRBD2. Germline V gives CDR1 SEHNR, CDR2 FQNEAQ (reference sequence). The CDR3 consists of 14 residues. J lost 4 bases, V lost 5 bases, and 4 bases had no gene match.

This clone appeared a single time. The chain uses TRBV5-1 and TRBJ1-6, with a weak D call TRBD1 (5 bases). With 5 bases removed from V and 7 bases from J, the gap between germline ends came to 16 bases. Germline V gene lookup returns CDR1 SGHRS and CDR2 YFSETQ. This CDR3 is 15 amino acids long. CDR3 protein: CASRSRTTDNSPLHF. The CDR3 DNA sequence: TGCGCCAGCAGAAGCCGGACAACGGACAATTCACCCCTCCACTTT. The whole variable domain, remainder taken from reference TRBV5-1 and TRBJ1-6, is KAGVTQTPRYLIKTRGQQVTLSCSPISGHRSVSWYQQTPGQGLQFLFEYFSETQRNKGNFPGRFSGRQFSNSRSEMNVSTLELGDSALYLCASRSRTTDNSPLHFGNGTRLTVT.

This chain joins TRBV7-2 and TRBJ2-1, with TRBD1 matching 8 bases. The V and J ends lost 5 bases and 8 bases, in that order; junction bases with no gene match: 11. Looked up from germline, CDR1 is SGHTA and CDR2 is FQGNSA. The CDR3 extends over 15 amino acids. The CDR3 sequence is CASSRLRQGWYEQFF. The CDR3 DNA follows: TGTGCCAGCAGCCGCCTCCGACAGGGGTGGTATGAGCAGTTCTTC.